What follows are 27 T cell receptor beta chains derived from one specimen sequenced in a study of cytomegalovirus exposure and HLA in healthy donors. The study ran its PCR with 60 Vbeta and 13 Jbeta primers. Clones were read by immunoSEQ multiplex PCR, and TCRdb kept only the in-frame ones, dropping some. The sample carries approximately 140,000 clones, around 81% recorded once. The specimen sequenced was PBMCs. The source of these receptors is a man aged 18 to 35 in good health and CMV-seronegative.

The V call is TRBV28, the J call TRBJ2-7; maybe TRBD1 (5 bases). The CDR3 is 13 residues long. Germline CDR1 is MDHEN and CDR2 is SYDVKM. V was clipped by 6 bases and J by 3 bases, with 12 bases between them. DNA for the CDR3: TGTGCCAGCAGCCTGGACATCCGCTACGAGCAGTACTTC. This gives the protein CASSLDIRYEQYF.

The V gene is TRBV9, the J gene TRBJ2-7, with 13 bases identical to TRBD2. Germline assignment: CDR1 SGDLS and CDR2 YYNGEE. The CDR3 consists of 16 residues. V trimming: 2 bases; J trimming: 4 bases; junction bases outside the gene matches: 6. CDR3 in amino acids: CASSVGTSGAGYEQYF. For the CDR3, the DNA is TGTGCCAGCAGCGTGGGGACTAGCGGGGCAGGATACGAGCAGTACTTC.

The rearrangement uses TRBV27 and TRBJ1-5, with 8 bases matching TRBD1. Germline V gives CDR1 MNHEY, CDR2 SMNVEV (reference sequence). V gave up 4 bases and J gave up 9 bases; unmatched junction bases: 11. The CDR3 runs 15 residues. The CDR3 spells CASSSVDRASRPQHF. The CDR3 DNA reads TGTGCCAGCAGTTCTGTGGACAGGGCTTCACGGCCCCAGCATTTT.

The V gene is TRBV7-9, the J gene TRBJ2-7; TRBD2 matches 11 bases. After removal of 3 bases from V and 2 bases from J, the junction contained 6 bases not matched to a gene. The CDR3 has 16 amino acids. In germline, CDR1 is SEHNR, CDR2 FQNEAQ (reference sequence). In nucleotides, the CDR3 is TGTGCCAGCAGCTTCCCAAATAGCGGGGGGGCCTACGAGCAGTACTTC. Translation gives CASSFPNSGGAYEQYF.

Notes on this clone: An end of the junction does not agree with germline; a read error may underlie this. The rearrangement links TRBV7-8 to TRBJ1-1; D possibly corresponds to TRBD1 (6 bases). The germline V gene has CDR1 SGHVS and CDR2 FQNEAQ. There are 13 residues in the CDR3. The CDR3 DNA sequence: TGTACCAGCAGCTCCAAAGGGGGTACTGAAGCTTTCTTT. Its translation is CTSSSKGGTEAFF.

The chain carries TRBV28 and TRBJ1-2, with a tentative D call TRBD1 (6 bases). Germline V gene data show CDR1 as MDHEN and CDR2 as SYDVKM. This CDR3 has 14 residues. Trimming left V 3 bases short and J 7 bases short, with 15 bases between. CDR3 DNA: TGTGCCAGCAGTTTCGGGGGGGGGCAGCGTGGCTACACCTTC. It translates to CASSFGGGQRGYTF.

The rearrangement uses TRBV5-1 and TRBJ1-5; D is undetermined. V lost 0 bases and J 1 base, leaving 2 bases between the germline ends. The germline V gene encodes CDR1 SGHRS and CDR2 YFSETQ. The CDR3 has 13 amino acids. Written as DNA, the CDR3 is TGCGCCAGCAGCTTGGCGAGCAATCAGCCCCAGCATTTT. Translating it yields CASSLASNQPQHF. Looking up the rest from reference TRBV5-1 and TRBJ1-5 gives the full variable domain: KAGVTQTPRYLIKTRGQQVTLSCSPISGHRSVSWYQQTPGQGLQFLFEYFSETQRNKGNFPGRFSGRQFSNSRSEMNVSTLELGDSALYLCASSLASNQPQHFGDGTRLSIL.

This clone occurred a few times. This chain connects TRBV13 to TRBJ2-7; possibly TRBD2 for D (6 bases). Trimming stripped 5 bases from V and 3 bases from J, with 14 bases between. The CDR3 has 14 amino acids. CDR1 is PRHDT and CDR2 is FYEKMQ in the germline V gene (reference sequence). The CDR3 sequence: CASSPREPYYEQYF. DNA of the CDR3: TGTGCCAGCAGCCCTCGGGAGCCCTACTACGAGCAGTACTTC.

CDR3 region: CASSVAGQTQYF. The DNA of the CDR3 is TGTGCCAGCAGCGTAGCGGGACAGACGCAGTATTTT. The V gene is TRBV9, the J gene TRBJ2-3; 7 nucleotides align to TRBD1. This CDR3 region has 12 residues. V lost 0 bases to trimming and J lost 9 bases; unmatched junction nucleotides: 1. Germline assignment: CDR1 SGDLS and CDR2 YYNGEE.

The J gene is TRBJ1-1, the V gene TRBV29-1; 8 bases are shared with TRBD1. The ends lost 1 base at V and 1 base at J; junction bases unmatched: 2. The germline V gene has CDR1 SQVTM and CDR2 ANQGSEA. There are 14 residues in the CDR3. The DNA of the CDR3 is TGCAGCGTTGAAGTGGGGACAGGGAACACTGAAGCTTTCTTT. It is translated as CSVEVGTGNTEAFF.

CDR3 region: CASTSGGGSTDTQYF. In nucleotides, the CDR3 is TGTGCCAGCACCTCGGGAGGGGGTAGCACAGATACGCAGTATTTT. V is TRBV7-8 and J is TRBJ2-3; TRBD2 matches at 8 bases. Trimming took 7 bases from V and 0 from J; bases not matched to a gene: 6. Germline assignment: CDR1 SGHVS and CDR2 FQNEAQ. The CDR3 loop spans 15 amino acids.

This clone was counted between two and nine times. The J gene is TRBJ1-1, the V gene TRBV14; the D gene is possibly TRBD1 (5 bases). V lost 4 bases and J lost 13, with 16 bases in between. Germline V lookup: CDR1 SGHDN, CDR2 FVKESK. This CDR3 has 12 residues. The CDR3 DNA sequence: TGTGCCAGCAGCCCCTCGGGGGTCAGGGTTTTCTTT. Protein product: CASSPSGVRVFF.

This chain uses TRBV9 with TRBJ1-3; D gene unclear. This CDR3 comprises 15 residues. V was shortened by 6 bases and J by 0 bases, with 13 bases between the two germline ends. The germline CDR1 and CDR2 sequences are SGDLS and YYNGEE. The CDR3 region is CASNNGLSSGNTIYF. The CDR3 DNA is TGTGCCAGCAATAATGGCTTAAGCTCTGGAAACACCATATATTTT.

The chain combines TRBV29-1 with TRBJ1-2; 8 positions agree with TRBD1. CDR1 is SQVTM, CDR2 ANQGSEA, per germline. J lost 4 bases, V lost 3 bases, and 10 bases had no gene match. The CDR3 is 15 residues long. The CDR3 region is CSVDSSRGPLYGYTF. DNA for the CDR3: TGCAGCGTTGACAGTAGCAGGGGGCCACTCTATGGCTACACCTTC. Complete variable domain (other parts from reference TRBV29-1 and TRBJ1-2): SAVISQKPSRDICQRGTSLTIQCQVDSQVTMMFWYRQQPGQSLTLIATANQGSEATYESGFVIDKFPISRPNLTFSTLTVSNMSPEDSSIYLCSVDSSRGPLYGYTFGSGTRLTVV.

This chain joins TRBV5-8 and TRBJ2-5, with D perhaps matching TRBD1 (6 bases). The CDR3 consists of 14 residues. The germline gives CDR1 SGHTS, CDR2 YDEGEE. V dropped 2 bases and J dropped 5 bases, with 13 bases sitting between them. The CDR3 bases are TGTGCCAGCAGCTTTTGGGGGCGCACGGAGACCCAGTACTTC. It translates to CASSFWGRTETQYF.

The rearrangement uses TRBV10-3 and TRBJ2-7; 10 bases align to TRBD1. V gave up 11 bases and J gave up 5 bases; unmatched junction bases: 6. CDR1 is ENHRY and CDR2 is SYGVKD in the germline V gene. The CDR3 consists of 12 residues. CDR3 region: CAARQGANEQYF. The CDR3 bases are TGTGCCGCCCGACAGGGGGCTAACGAGCAGTACTTC.

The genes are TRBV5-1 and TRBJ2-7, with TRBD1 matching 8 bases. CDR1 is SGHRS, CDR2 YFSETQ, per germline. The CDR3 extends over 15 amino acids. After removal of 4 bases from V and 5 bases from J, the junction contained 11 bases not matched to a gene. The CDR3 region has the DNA TGCGCCAGCAGCCCCGGAACAGGGGGTAGGGACGAGCAGTACTTC. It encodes CASSPGTGGRDEQYF.

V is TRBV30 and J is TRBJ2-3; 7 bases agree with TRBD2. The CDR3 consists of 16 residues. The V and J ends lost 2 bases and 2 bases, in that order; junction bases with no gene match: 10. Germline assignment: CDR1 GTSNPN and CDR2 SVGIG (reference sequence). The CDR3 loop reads CAWSIAGVNPTDTQYF. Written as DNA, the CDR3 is TGTGCCTGGAGTATCGCGGGGGTAAACCCCACAGATACGCAGTATTTT.

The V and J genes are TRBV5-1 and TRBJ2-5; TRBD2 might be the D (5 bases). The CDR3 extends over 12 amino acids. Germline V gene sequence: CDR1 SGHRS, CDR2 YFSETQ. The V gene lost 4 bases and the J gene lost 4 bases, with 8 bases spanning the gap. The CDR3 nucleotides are TGCGCCAGCAGCCGAGAGGGAGAGACCCAGTACTTC. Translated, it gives CASSREGETQYF.

The CDR3 DNA is TGCGCCAGCAGACCTAGAGGGGGGGAGGACTATGGCTACACCTTC. Its protein product is CASRPRGGEDYGYTF. V is TRBV5-1 and J is TRBJ1-2; D is possibly TRBD1 (6 bases). This CDR3 is 15 amino acids long. Trimming pared 5 bases from V and 3 bases from J, leaving 17 bases between. Germline loops: CDR1 SGHRS, CDR2 YFSETQ. Full variable domain (outside the CDR3, taken from reference TRBV5-1 and TRBJ1-2): KAGVTQTPRYLIKTRGQQVTLSCSPISGHRSVSWYQQTPGQGLQFLFEYFSETQRNKGNFPGRFSGRQFSNSRSEMNVSTLELGDSALYLCASRPRGGEDYGYTFGSGTRLTVV.

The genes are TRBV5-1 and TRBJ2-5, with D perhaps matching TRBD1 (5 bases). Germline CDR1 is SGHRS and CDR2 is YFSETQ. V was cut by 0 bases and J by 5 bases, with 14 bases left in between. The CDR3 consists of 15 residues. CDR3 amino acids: CASSLEGVTWETQYF. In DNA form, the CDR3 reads TGCGCCAGCAGCTTGGAAGGGGTGACGTGGGAGACCCAGTACTTC.

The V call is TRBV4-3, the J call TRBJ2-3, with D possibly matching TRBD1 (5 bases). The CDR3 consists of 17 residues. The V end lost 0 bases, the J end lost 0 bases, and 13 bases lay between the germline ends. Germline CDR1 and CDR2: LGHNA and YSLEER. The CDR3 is CASSQDPQGSSTDTQYF. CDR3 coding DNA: TGCGCCAGCAGCCAAGACCCTCAGGGTTCTAGCACAGATACGCAGTATTTT.

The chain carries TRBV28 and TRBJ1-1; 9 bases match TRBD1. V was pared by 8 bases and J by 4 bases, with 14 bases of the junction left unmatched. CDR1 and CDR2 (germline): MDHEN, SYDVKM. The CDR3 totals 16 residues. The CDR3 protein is CASGLYRGRTGTEAFF. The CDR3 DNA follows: TGTGCCAGCGGCCTTTACAGGGGGCGGACGGGCACTGAAGCTTTCTTT.

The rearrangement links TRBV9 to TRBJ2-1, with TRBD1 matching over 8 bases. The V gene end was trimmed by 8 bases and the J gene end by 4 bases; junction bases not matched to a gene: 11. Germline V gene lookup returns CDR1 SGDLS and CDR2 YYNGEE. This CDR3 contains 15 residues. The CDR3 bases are TGTGCCAGTAACAGGGGGGCGTCAGGATACAATGAGCAGTTCTTC. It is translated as CASNRGASGYNEQFF.

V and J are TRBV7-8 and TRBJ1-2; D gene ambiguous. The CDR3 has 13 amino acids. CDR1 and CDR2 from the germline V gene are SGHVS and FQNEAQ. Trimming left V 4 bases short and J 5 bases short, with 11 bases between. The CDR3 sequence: CASSWAETYGYTF. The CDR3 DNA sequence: TGTGCCAGCAGCTGGGCAGAAACGTATGGCTACACCTTC.

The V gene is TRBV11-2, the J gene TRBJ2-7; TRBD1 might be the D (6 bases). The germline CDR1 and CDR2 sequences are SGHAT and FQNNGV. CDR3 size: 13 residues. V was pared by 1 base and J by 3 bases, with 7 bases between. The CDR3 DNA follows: TGTGCCAGCAGCTTAGGGACAGTCTACGAGCAGTACTTC. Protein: CASSLGTVYEQYF. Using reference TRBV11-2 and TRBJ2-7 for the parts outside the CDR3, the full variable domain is EAGVAQSPRYKIIEKRQSVAFWCNPISGHATLYWYQQILGQGPKLLIQFQNNGVVDDSQLPKDRFSAERLKGVDSTLKIQPAKLEDSAVYLCASSLGTVYEQYFGPGTRLTVT.

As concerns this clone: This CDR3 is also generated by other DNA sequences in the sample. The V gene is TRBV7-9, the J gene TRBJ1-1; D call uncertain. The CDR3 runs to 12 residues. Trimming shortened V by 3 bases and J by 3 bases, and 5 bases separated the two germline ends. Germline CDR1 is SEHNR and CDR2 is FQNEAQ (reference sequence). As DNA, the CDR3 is TGTGCCAGCAGCTTCGTCGACACTGAAGCTTTCTTT. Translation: CASSFVDTEAFF.